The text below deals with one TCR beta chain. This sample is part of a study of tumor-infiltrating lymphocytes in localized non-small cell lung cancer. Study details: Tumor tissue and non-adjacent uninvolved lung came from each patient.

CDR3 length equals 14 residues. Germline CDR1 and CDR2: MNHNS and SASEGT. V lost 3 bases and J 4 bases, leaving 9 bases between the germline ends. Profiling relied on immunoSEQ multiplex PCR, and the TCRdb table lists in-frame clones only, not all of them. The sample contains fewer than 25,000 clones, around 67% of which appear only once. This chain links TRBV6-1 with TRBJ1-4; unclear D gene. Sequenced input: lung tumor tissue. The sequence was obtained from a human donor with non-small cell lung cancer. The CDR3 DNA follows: TGTGCCAGCAGTGACCGGGAGTTTAATGAAAAACTGTTTTTT. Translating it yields CASSDREFNEKLFF.